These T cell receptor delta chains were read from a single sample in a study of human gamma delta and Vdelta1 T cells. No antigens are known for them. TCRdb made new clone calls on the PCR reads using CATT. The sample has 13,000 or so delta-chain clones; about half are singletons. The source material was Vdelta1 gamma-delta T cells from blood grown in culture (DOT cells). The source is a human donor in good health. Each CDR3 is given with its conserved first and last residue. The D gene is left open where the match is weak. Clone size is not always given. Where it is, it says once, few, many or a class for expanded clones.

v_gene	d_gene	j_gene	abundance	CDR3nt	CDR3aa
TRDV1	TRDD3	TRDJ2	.	TGTGCTCTTGGGGAGCCAGCAAGGTCCTTCTTCCAAATGGGGGATACGTTGACTTTGACAGCACAACTCTTCTTT	CALGEPARSFFQMGDTLTLTAQLFF
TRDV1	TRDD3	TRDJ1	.	TGTGCTCTTGGGGGCACACCCTTCCTAAGGTTTCGTACTGGGGGATGCCCACTAAAACTCATCTTT	CALGGTPFLRFRTGGCPLKLIF
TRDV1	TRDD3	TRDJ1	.	TGTGCTCTTGGGGAAAGGGCCTCGAGTTTCGCTGGGGGATACGCGGTTAAACTCATCTTT	CALGERASSFAGGYAVKLIF
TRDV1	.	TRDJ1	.	TGTGCTCTTGGGGAATCTCCTACGACAAGGAGTTTTAAACTCATCTTT	CALGESPTTRSFKLIF
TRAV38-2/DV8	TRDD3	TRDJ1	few	TGTGCCTACTCCTACGAGTACCTAGGTACTGGGGGATTCGATACTAAACTCATCTTT	CAYSYEYLGTGGFDTKLIF
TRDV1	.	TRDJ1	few	TGTGCTCTTGGGATGCCCTTCCAAAAGATACTTGACACCGATAAACTCATCTTT	CALGMPFQKILDTDKLIF
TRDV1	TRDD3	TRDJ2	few	TGTGCTCTTGGGCCTCCCCGGGAGGGGATACTTGCGCCCGCACAACTCTTCTTT	CALGPPREGILAPAQLFF
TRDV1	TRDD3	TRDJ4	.	TGTGCTCTTGGGGAACTACAATTCGAGGGGGATACGCGGAGGCCCCTGATCTTT	CALGELQFEGDTRRPLIF
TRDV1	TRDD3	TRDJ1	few	TGTGCTCTTGGGGACCTAAGAACCCGTTTGGGGGATACGCGGTCCGATAAACTCATCTTT	CALGDLRTRLGDTRSDKLIF
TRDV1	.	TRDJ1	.	TGTGCTCTTGGGGGGCTTTACAGAATCGGCCAGGGGGAAATTTTGTACACCGATAAACTCATCTTT	CALGGLYRIGQGEILYTDKLIF
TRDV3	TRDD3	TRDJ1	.	TGTGCCTTTAATTGTTCGTTCCTACTGGGGGACGAACGATGCGACACCGATAAACTCATCTTT	CAFNCSFLLGDERCDTDKLIF
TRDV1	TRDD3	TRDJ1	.	TGTGCTCTTGGGGAACGGGTATCGGGGGATCTAACTTCGATCTGGGGGATTAGGAACACCGATAAACTCATCTTT	CALGERVSGDLTSIWGIRNTDKLIF
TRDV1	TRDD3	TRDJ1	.	TGTGCTCTTGGGCCACTACGAAGTGGGGGATACGGACGCAACAAACTCATCTTT	CALGPLRSGGYGRNKLIF
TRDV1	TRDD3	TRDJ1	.	TGTGCTCTTGGGGAAAGGGTACCTACGAATCAAATACTGGGGGCCCCGTACACCGATAAACTCATCTTT	CALGERVPTNQILGAPYTDKLIF
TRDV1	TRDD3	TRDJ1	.	TGTGCTCTTGGGGAACGCCTTCCTAAGAACTGGGGGATAATGAGGGGGAAACTCATCTTT	CALGERLPKNWGIMRGKLIF
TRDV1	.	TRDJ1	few	TGTGCTCTTGGGGAAAACGAGCTGTCCGGGGACCAGTACACCGATAAACTCATCTTT	CALGENELSGDQYTDKLIF
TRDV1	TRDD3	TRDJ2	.	TGTGCTCTTGGGGAACGCTACGGGGGTACTGGGGGTCCAAATGGAGCTTTGACAGCACAACTCTTCTTT	CALGERYGGTGGPNGALTAQLFF
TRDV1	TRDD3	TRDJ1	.	TGTGCTCTTGGGGACCTTGGGGCCCCAAGTACTGGGGGGGAAATTTCCCCTATTGATAAACTCATCTTT	CALGDLGAPSTGGEISPIDKLIF
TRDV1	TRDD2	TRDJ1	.	TGTGCTCTTGGGGAATTCGAATATATAACCTTCCTACCTTTGCTGGTGCCCGATAAACTCATCTTT	CALGEFEYITFLPLLVPDKLIF
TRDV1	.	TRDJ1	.	TGTGCTCTTGGGGAACTGTCCCCCGTGTCCCTAGTCCCACACCCGTACACCGATAAACTCATCTTT	CALGELSPVSLVPHPYTDKLIF
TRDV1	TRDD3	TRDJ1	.	TGTGCTCTTGGGGAACTTGTGGGGCATCTCCTAGCTGGGGGATACACCGATAAACTCATCTTT	CALGELVGHLLAGGYTDKLIF
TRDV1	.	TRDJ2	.	TGTGCTCTTGGGGAACAAGGTCCTACGTTTTGGGGGCCAATGGGGGACAATCCTTTGACAGCACAACTCTTCTTT	CALGEQGPTFWGPMGDNPLTAQLFF
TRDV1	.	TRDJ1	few	TGTGCTCTTGGGGAACTGGCCTTAACCGACCACCCTTGTGGGGGGAACTGCTGGTACACCGATAAACTCATCTTT	CALGELALTDHPCGGNCWYTDKLIF
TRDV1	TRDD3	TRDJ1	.	TGTGCTCTTGGGGAAGGGGATTTGGGCCCCCTACTGGGGGACTACACCGATAAACTCATCTTT	CALGEGDLGPLLGDYTDKLIF
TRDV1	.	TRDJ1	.	TGTGCTCTTGGGGGCTATACTCTCCCACCCGAGGATAAACTCATCTTT	CALGGYTLPPEDKLIF
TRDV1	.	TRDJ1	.	TGTGCTCTTGGGACCTGGGGATTAGATAAACTCATCTTT	CALGTWGLDKLIF
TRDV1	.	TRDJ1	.	TGTGCTCTTGGGGAATCTAAAGATGGTTTCGCCACCGATAAACTCATCTTT	CALGESKDGFATDKLIF
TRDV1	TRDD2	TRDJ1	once	TGTGCTCTTGGGGAACTCCACCTTCCTACGGCTGGGGGGATCGGAGCCGATAAACTCATCTTT	CALGELHLPTAGGIGADKLIF
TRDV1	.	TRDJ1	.	TGTGCTCTTGGGGAACTATCCCCCATCCTCTATTACACCGATAAACTCATCTTT	CALGELSPILYYTDKLIF
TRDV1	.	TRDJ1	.	TGTGCTCTTGGGGAACTCCCCCGGTCCGATAAACTCATCTTT	CALGELPRSDKLIF
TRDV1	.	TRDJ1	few	TGTGCTCTTGGGGATCACTTCCTACGGGTCGCTGGGGGATTAGGGTGTAAACTCATCTTT	CALGDHFLRVAGGLGCKLIF